This T cell receptor beta chain was captured in a study of cytomegalovirus exposure and HLA in healthy donors. Regarding the study as a whole: The study labeled approximately 150 TCR beta chains cytomegalovirus-associated. Accurate prediction of most subjects' HLA-A and HLA-B alleles from TCR beta sequences was reported. Several of the most significant clusters were apparently associated with common viral pathogens in a later analysis. Testing in vitro showed a few CMV-associated chains specific for CMV antigens.

Vbeta (60) and Jbeta (13) primers were used in the PCR. Generated by immunoSEQ multiplex PCR, the TCRdb table keeps only in-frame clones and is missing some. The sample yields 90,000 to 150,000 clones, approximately 79% seen once. About this clone itself: Antigen: not known.

This CDR3 is built from 16 residues. Trimming cost V 0 bases and J 0 bases, with 9 bases left between them. Germline values: CDR1 ENHRY, CDR2 SYGVKD. The material sequenced was PBMCs. The sequence came from a man aged 50 to 60 in good health and CMV-seropositive. The chain employs TRBV10-3 and TRBJ1-3; D might be TRBD1 (6 bases). The CDR3 DNA sequence: TGTGCCATCAGTGAGTCAGGACAGAGCTCTGGAAACACCATATATTTT. It encodes CAISESGQSSGNTIYF.